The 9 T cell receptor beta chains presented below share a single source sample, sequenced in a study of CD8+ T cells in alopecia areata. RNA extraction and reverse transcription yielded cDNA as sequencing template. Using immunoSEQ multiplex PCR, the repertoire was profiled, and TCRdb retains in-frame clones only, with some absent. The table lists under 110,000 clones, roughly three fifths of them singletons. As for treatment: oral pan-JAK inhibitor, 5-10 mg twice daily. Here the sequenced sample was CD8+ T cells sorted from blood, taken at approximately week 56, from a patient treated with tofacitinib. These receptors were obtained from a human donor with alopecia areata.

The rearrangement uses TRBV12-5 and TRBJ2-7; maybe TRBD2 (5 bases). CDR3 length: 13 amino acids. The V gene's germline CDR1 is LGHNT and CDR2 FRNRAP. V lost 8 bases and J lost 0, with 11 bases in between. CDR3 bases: TGTGCTAGTCGGGGAGACCGCTCCTACGAGCAGTACTTC. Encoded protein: CASRGDRSYEQYF.

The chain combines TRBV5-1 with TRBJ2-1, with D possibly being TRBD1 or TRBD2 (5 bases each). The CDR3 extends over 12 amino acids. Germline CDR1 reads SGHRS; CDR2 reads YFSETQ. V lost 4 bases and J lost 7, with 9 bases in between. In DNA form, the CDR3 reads TGCGCCAGCAGCCGAGGGGTAAATGAGCAGTTCTTC. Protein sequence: CASSRGVNEQFF.

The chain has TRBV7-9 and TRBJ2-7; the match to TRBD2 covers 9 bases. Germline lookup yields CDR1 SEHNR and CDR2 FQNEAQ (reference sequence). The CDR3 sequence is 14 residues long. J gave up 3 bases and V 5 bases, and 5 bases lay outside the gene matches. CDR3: CASSPAGGGYEQYF. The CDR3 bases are TGTGCCAGCAGCCCCGCGGGGGGGGGCTACGAGCAGTACTTC.

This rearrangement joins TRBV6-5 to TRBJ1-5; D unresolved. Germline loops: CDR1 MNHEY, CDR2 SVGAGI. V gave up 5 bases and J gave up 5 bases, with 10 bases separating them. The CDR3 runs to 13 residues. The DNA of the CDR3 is TGTGCCAGCAGTGACGGGGTTGATCAGCCCCAGCATTTT. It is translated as CASSDGVDQPQHF.

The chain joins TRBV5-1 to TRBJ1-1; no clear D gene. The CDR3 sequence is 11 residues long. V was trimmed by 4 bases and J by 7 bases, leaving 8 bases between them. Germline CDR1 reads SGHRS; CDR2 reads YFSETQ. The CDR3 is CASSLGIEAFF. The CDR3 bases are TGCGCCAGCAGCCTCGGGATTGAAGCTTTCTTT.

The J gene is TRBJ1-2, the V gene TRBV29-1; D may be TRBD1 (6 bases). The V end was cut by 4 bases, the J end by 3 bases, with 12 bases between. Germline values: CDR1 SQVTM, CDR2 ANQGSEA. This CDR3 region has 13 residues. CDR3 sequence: CSVGTAEYYGYTF. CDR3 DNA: TGCAGCGTTGGGACAGCAGAATACTATGGCTACACCTTC.

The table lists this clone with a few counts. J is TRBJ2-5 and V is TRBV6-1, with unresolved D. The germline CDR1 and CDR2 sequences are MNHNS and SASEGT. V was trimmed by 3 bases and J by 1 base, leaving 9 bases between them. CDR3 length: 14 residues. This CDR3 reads CASSDWPLQETQYF. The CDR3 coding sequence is TGTGCCAGCAGTGACTGGCCCCTCCAAGAGACCCAGTACTTC.

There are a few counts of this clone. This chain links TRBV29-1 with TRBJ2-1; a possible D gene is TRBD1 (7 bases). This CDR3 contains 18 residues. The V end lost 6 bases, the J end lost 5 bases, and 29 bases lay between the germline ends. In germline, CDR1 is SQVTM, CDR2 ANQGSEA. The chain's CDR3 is CSVNGGIGRDRINNEQFF. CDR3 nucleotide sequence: TGCAGCGTCAACGGGGGAATAGGACGGGACAGAATAAACAATGAGCAGTTCTTC.

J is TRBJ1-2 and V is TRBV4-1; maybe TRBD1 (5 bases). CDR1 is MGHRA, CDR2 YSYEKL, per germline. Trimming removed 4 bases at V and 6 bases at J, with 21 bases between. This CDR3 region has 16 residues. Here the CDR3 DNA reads TGCGCCAGCAGCCTTCTACCATCCGAGAGGGGTGATGGCTACACCTTC. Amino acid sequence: CASSLLPSERGDGYTF.